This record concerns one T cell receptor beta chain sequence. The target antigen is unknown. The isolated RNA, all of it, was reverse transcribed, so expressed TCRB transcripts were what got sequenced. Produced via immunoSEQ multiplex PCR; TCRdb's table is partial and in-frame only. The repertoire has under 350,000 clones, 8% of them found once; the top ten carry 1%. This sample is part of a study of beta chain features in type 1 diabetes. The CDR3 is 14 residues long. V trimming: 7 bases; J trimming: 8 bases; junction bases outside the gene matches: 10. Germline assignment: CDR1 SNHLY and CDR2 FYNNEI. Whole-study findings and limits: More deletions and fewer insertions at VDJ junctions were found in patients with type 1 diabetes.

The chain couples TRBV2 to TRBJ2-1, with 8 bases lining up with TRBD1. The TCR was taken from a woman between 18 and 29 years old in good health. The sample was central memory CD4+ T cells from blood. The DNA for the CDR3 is TGTGCCAGCATCGGGACAGGCATCACGGATGAGCAGTTCTTC. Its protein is CASIGTGITDEQFF.